This TCR beta chain was sequenced during a study of blood T cell repertoires in COVID-19. Study summary: Acute-phase and convalescent COVID-19 samples originated in the United States, Italy and Spain. Sample material is recorded as cDNA or gDNA derived from T cells, B-cell-depleted T cells, or PBMCs.

In the authors' methods: Scientists estimated how many nucleated cells there were by amplifying reference gene primers. Sequencing used immunoSEQ multiplex PCR; TCRdb keeps in-frame clones, though not all of them. V and J calls and clone size follow that table, whereas D and trimming were derived from the DNA. The table has around 99,000 clones, 84% seen once. This clone has more than one count but fewer than ten. The specimen was peripheral blood. The sequence was obtained from a woman aged 80 or over with active or convalescent COVID-19.

In nucleotides, the CDR3 is TGTGCCAGCAGCCAGGACTCTACCTCTGGAAACACCATATATTTT. This codes for CASSQDSTSGNTIYF. This rearrangement joins TRBV4-2 to TRBJ1-3; no definite D call. Germline CDR1 LGHNA, CDR2 YNFKEQ. V was shortened by 3 bases and J by 0 bases, with 9 bases between the two germline ends. This CDR3 spans 15 amino acids.